This T cell receptor (beta chain) is drawn from a study of T cells in Graves' hyperthyroidism and ophthalmopathy. Study results and limitations: A 13 V-J signature model discriminated ophthalmopathy versus stable hyperthyroidism. Researchers found most expanded thyroid clonotypes above 0.001 in blood as well.

Diagnoses rested on clinical symptoms, serum thyroxine and TRAb, thyroid ultrasound and orbital computed tomography. Cells are PBMCs isolated from roughly 9.3 ml of fresh blood. The CDR3 covers 15 residues. Trimming left V 1 base short and J 3 bases short, with 9 bases between. CDR1 and CDR2 (germline): SGHTA, FQGNSA. The TCR beta CDR3 regions underwent amplification using RNA transcripts as the source. Using the HTBI primer set, a first-round RT-PCR was run on the TCR CDR3. TCRdb redid the calling of the multiplex PCR reads with MiXCR, one entry per CDR3 protein. The sample has under 700,000 distinct CDR3 sequences; approximately 15% are singletons. This clonotype has more than one count but fewer than ten. What it recognizes is unknown.

The sequence was collected from a woman in her late teens or twenties with Graves' hyperthyroidism. The specimen sequenced was blood. This sequence joins TRBV7-2 and TRBJ1-4; possible D gene TRBD1, 6 bases. DNA for the CDR3: TGTGCCAGCAGCTTAGATGGGGGCGCTAATGAAAAACTGTTTTTT. Residues: CASSLDGGANEKLFF.